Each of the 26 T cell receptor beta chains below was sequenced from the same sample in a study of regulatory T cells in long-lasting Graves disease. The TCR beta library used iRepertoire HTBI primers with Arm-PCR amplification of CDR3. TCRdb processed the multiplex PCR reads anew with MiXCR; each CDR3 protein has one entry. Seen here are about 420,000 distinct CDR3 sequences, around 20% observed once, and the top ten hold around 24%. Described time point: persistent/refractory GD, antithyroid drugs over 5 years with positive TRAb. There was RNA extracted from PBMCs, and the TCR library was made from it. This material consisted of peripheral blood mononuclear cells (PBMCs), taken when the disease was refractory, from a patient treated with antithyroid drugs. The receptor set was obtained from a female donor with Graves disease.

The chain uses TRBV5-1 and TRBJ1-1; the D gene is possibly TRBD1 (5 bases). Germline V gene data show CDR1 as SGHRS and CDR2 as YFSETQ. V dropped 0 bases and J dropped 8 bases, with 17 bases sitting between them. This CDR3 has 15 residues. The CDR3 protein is CASSLVAQWGSEAFF. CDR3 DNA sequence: TGCGCCAGCAGCTTGGTTGCACAGTGGGGGTCCGAAGCTTTCTTT.

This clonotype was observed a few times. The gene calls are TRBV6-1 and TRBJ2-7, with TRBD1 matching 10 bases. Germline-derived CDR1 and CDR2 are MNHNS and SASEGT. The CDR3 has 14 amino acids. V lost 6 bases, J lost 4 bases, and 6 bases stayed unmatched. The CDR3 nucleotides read TGTGCCAGCAGATGGGACAGGGGTTCATACGAGCAGTACTTC. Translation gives CASRWDRGSYEQYF.

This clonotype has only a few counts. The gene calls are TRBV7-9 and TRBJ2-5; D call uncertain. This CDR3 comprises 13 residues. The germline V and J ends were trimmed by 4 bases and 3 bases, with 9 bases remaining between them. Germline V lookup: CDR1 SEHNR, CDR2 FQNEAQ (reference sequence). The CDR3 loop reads CASSSSGKETQYF. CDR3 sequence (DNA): TGTGCCAGCAGCTCGTCCGGTAAAGAGACCCAGTACTTC.

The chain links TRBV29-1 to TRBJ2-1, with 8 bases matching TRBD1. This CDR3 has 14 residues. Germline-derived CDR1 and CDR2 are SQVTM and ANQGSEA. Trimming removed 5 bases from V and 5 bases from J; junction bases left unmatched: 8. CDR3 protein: CSVKQGVLNNEQFF. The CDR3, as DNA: TGCAGCGTTAAACAGGGGGTATTAAACAATGAGCAGTTCTTC.

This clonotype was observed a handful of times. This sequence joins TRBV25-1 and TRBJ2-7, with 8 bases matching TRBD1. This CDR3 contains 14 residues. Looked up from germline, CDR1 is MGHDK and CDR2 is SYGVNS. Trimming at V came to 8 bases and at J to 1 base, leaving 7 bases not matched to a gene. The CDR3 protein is CASGGRTGSYEQYF. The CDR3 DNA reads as TGTGCCAGCGGGGGGCGGACAGGGTCCTACGAGCAGTACTTC.

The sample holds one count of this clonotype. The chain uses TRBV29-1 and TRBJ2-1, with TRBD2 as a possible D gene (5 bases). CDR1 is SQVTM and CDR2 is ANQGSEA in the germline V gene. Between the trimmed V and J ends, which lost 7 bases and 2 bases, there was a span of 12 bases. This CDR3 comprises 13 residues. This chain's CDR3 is CSGAGETYNEQFF. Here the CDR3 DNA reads TGCAGCGGGGCCGGGGAGACCTACAATGAGCAGTTCTTC.

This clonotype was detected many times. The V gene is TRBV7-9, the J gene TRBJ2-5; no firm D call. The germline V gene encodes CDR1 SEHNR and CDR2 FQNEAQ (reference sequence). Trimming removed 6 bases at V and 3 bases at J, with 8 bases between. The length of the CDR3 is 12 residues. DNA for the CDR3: TGTGCCAGCAGTCGGACCGAAGAGACCCAGTACTTC. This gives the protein CASSRTEETQYF. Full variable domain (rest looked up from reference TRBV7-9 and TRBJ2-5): DTGVSQNPRHKITKRGQNVTFRCDPISEHNRLYWYRQTLGQGPEFLTYFQNEAQLEKSRLLSDRFSAERPKGSFSTLEIQRTEQGDSAMYLCASSRTEETQYFGPGTRLLVL.

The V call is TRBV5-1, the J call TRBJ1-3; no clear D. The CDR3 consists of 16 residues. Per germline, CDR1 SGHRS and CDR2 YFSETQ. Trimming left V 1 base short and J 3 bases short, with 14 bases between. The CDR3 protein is CASSLNLQNDGNTIYF. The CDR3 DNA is TGCGCCAGCAGCTTGAACCTCCAGAACGATGGAAACACCATATATTTT.

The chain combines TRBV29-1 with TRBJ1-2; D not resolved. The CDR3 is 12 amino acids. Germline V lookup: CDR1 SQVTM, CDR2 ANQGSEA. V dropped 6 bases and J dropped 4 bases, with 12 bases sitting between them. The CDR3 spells CSVEFGVYGYTF. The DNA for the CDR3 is TGCAGCGTCGAATTTGGGGTCTATGGCTACACCTTC.

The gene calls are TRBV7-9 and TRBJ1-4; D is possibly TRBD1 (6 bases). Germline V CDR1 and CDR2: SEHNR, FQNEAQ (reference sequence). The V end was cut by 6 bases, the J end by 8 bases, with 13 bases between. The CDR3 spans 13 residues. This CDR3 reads CASSRPGVEKLFF. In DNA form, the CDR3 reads TGTGCCAGCAGTCGACCAGGGGTCGAAAAACTGTTTTTT. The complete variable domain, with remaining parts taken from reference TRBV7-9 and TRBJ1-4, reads DTGVSQNPRHKITKRGQNVTFRCDPISEHNRLYWYRQTLGQGPEFLTYFQNEAQLEKSRLLSDRFSAERPKGSFSTLEIQRTEQGDSAMYLCASSRPGVEKLFFGSGTQLSVL.

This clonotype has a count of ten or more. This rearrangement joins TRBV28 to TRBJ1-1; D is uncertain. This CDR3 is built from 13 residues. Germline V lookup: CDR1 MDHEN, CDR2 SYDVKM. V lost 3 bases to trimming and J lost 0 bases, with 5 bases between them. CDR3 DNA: TGTGCCAGCAGTTTTACTCTGAACACTGAAGCTTTCTTT. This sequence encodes CASSFTLNTEAFF. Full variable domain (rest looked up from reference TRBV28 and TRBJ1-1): DVKVTQSSRYLVKRTGEKVFLECVQDMDHENMFWYRQDPGLGLRLIYFSYDVKMKEKGDIPEGYSVSREKKERFSLILESASTNQTSMYLCASSFTLNTEAFFGQGTRLTVV.

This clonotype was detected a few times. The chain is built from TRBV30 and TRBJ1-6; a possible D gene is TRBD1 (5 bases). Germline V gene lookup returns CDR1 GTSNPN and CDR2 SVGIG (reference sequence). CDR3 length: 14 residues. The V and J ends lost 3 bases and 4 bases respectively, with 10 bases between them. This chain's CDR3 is CAWRGGLYNSPLHF. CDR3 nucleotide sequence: TGTGCCTGGAGGGGGGGACTGTATAATTCACCCCTCCACTTT.

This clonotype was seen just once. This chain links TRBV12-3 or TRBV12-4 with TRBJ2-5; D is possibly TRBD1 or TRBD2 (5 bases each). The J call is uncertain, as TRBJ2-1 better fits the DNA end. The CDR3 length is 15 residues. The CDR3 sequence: CASSSPGRWGNEQFF. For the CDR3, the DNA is TGTGCCAGCAGTTCTCCGGGACGGTGGGGCAATGAGCAGTTCTTC.

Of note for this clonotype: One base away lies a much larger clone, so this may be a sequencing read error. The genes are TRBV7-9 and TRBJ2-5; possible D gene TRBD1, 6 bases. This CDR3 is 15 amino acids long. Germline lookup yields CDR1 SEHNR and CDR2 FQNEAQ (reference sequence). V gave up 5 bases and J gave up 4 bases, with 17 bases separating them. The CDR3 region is CASSASGTPSETQYF. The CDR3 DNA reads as TGTGCCAGCAGCGCATCCGGGACACCTTCAGAGACCCAGTACTTC.

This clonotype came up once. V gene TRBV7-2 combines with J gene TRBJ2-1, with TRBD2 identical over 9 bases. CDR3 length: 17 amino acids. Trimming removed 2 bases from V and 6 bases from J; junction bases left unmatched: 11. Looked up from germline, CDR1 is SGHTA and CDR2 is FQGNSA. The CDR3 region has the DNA TGTGCCAGCAGCTTACATCCGGGTCTAGCGGGAACCAATGAGCAGTTCTTC. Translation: CASSLHPGLAGTNEQFF.

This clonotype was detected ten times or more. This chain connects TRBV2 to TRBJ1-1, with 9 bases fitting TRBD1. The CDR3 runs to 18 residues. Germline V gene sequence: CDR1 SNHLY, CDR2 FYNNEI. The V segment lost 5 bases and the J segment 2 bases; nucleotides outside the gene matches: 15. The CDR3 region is CASSPMGGQGGYNTEAFF. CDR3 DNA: TGTGCCAGCAGTCCGATGGGGGGACAGGGAGGATATAACACTGAAGCTTTCTTT.

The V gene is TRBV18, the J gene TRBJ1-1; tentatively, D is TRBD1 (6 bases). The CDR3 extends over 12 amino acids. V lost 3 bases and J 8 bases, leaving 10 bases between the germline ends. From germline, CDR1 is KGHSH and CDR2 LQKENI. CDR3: CASSPGTREAFF. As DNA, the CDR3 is TGTGCCAGCTCACCTGGGACACGCGAAGCTTTCTTT.

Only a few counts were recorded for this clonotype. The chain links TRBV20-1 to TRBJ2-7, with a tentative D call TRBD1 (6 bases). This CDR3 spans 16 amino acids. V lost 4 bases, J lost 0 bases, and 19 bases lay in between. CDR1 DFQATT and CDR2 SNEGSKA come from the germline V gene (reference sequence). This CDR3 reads CSAKGVTGLSSYEQYF. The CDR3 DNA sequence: TGCAGTGCTAAGGGGGTGACTGGCCTTAGCTCCTACGAGCAGTACTTC.

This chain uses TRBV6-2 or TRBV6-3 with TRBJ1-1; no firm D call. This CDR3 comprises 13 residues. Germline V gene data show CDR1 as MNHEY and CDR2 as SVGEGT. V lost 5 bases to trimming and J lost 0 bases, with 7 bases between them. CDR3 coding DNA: TGTGCCAGCAGTGACCTCCTGAACACTGAAGCTTTCTTT. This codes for CASSDLLNTEAFF.

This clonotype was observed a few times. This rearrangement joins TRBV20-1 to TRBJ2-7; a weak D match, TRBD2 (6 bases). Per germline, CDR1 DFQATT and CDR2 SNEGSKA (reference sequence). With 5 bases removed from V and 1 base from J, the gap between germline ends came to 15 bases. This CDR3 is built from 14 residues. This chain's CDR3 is CSAATGLTSYEQYF. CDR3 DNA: TGCAGTGCTGCGACGGGACTTACATCCTACGAGCAGTACTTC.

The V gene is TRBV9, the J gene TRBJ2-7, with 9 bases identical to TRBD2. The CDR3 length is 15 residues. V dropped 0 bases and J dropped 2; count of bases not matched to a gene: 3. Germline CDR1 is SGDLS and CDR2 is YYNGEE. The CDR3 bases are TGTGCCAGCAGCGTAGATCCTAGCGGGACCTACGAGCAGTACTTC. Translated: CASSVDPSGTYEQYF.

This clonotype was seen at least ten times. The CDR3 loop is CASISGGAKNIQYF. The CDR3 DNA reads as TGTGCCAGCATCTCCGGGGGGGCCAAAAACATTCAGTACTTC. The V gene is TRBV28, the J gene TRBJ2-4; 7 nucleotides match TRBD2. Per germline, CDR1 MDHEN and CDR2 SYDVKM. The CDR3 consists of 14 residues. Trimming took 7 bases from V and 1 from J; bases not matched to a gene: 4.

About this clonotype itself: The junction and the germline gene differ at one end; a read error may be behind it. This CDR3 is CASRMTGGVVSEAFF. The CDR3 coding sequence is TGTGCCAGTCGTATGACGGGAGGGGTCGTCTCTGAAGCTTTCTTT. V gene TRBV19 combines with J gene TRBJ1-1, with D possibly TRBD1 on 5 matching bases. The CDR3 is made up of 15 amino acids. Germline V lookup: CDR1 LNHDA, CDR2 SQIVND (reference sequence).

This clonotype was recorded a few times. The chain's CDR3 is CASSSSTMKQYF. CDR3 bases: TGCGCCAGCAGCTCCTCGACTATGAAGCAGTACTTC. The chain has TRBV5-1 and TRBJ2-7, with a weak D call TRBD2 (5 bases). V shed 3 bases and J shed 8 bases, with 12 bases lying between them. This CDR3 is 12 amino acids long. Germline V gene sequence: CDR1 SGHRS, CDR2 YFSETQ. The whole variable domain, filled in from reference TRBV5-1 and TRBJ2-7, reads KAGVTQTPRYLIKTRGQQVTLSCSPISGHRSVSWYQQTPGQGLQFLFEYFSETQRNKGNFPGRFSGRQFSNSRSEMNVSTLELGDSALYLCASSSSTMKQYFGPGTRLTVT.

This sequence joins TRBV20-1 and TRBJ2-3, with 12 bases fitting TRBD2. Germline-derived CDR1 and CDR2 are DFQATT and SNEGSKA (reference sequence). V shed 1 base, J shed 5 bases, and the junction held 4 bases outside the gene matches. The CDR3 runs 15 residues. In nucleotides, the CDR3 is TGCAGTGCTAGAGTGACTAGCGGGAGTTTAGATACGCAGTATTTT. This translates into CSARVTSGSLDTQYF.

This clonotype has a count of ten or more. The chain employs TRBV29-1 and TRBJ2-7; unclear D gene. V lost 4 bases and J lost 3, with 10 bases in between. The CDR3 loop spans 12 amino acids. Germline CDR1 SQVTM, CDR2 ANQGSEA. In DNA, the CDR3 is TGCAGCGTTGCGACCGAATACTACGAGCAGTACTTC. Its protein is CSVATEYYEQYF.